The 30 T cell receptor beta chains below come from one sample, sequenced in a study of vaccination effects on CD4 cells after COVID-19. Their cognate antigens are unknown. Culture lasted about ten days before CD4+ T cell isolation. Each participant was administered two doses of either the BNT162b2 or the mRNA-1273 vaccine. TCRdb keeps only in-frame clones here, not all; method: immunoSEQ multiplex PCR. The profile covers about 66,000 clones, with more than 60% appearing a single time and 2.4% taken by the ten largest. The input for sequencing was CD4+ T cells from PBMCs cultured without peptide, taken after COVID-19 vaccination. The receptors derive from a human donor who received a COVID-19 vaccine.

The genes are TRBV5-5 and TRBJ1-1, with a possible D match to TRBD1 (5 bases). V lost 0 bases and J 5 bases, leaving 11 bases between the germline ends. CDR3 length: 14 residues. Germline V gene lookup returns CDR1 SGHKS and CDR2 YYEKEE (reference sequence). In DNA, the CDR3 is TGTGCCAGCAGCTTGGTGTTGGGGGTTACTGAAGCTTTCTTT. Protein sequence: CASSLVLGVTEAFF. Filled out from reference TRBV5-5 and TRBJ1-1, the complete variable domain reads DAGVTQSPTHLIKTRGQQVTLRCSPISGHKSVSWYQQVLGQGPQFIFQYYEKEERGRGNFPDRFSARQFPNYSSELNVNALLLGDSALYLCASSLVLGVTEAFFGQGTRLTVV.

The rearrangement links TRBV5-1 to TRBJ2-7, with a weak D call TRBD1 (6 bases). Germline loops: CDR1 SGHRS, CDR2 YFSETQ. The CDR3 is 15 amino acids. Trimming removed 0 bases from V and 3 bases from J, with 13 bases in between. CDR3 nucleotides: TGCGCCAGCAGCTTGGGACTTACAGGGTTCTACGAGCAGTACGTC. It translates to CASSLGLTGFYEQYV.

The chain is built from TRBV15 and TRBJ1-4; the D is unclear. V was clipped by 1 base and J by 10 bases, with 10 bases between them. Germline CDR1 is LNHNV and CDR2 is YYDKDF (reference sequence). The CDR3 totals 13 residues. The CDR3 reads CATSRGEGRKLFF. In nucleotides, the CDR3 is TGTGCCACCAGCAGAGGAGAAGGGAGAAAACTGTTTTTT.

This clone was detected only a few times. The chain recombines TRBV2 with TRBJ1-2, with D uncertain. V lost 7 bases and J lost 8, with 11 bases in between. CDR1 is SNHLY, CDR2 FYNNEI, per germline. This CDR3 contains 11 residues. CDR3 residues: CASNYHGGYTF. CDR3 DNA sequence: TGTGCCAGCAATTACCACGGGGGCTACACCTTC. Looking up the rest from reference TRBV2 and TRBJ1-2 gives the full variable domain: EPEVTQTPSHQVTQMGQEVILRCVPISNHLYFYWYRQILGQKVEFLVSFYNNEISEKSEIFDDQFSVERPDGSNFTLKIRSTKLEDSAMYFCASNYHGGYTFGSGTRLTVV.

The chain recombines TRBV19 with TRBJ2-7; D is perhaps TRBD2 (6 bases). V shed 4 bases and J shed 4 bases, with 11 bases lying between them. There are 13 residues in the CDR3. Germline values: CDR1 LNHDA, CDR2 SQIVND (reference sequence). CDR3 coding DNA: TGTGCCAGTAGTAAGGCGGGGAAGTACGAGCAGTACGTC. Translation gives CASSKAGKYEQYV.

This clone occurred a few times. The V gene is TRBV10-3, the J gene TRBJ1-6; the D is unclear. The CDR3 covers 16 residues. The germline CDR1 and CDR2 sequences are ENHRY and SYGVKD. The ends were cut back, 2 bases at V and 0 bases at J, with 8 bases in the middle. The DNA of the CDR3 is TGTGCCATCAGTGAGACCGGGAGCTCCTATAATTCACCCCTCCACTTT. Encoded protein: CAISETGSSYNSPLHF.

Only a few counts were recorded for this clone. The chain combines TRBV2 with TRBJ1-1; TRBD1 matches 8 bases. The CDR3 has 14 amino acids. The V gene's germline CDR1 is SNHLY and CDR2 FYNNEI. The J segment lost 2 bases and the V segment lost 5 bases, leaving 4 bases of the junction unmatched. In DNA form, the CDR3 reads TGTGCCAGCAGTTCGCAGGGGGCAAACACTGAAGCTTTCTTT. It codes for CASSSQGANTEAFF.

The chain carries TRBV18 and TRBJ2-5; D may be TRBD1 or TRBD2 (5 bases each). Germline V CDR1 and CDR2: KGHSH, LQKENI. The CDR3 extends over 15 amino acids. Trimming cost V 4 bases and J 7 bases, with 19 bases left between them. The DNA of the CDR3 is TGTGCCAGCTCACGCCGGGACCCCGCCCAGGTGACCCAGTACTTC. Residues: CASSRRDPAQVTQYF. The full variable domain, rest sourced from reference TRBV18 and TRBJ2-5, is NAGVMQNPRHLVRRRGQEARLRCSPMKGHSHVYWYRQLPEEGLKFMVYLQKENIIDESGMPKERFSAEFPKEGPSILRIQQVVRGDSAAYFCASSRRDPAQVTQYFGPGTRLLVL.

The chain joins TRBV12-5 to TRBJ2-3; 12 bases match TRBD2. The trim removed 0 bases at V and 2 bases at J, leaving 12 bases unmatched. Germline V lookup: CDR1 LGHNT, CDR2 FRNRAP. The CDR3 consists of 20 residues. The CDR3 loop is CASGLVPRWASGGVTDTQYF. The CDR3 DNA reads TGTGCTAGTGGTTTGGTACCCCGGTGGGCTAGCGGGGGGGTCACAGATACGCAGTATTTT.

The chain links TRBV23-1 to TRBJ2-5; TRBD2 is a possible D gene (6 bases). TRBV23-1 is filed as an ORF, its function uncertain. The length of the CDR3 is 18 residues. V was clipped by 2 bases and J by 2 bases, with 21 bases between them. As DNA, the CDR3 is TGCGCCAGCAGTCAACCGACGGCGGGGACGGCCGTACAAGAGACCCAGTACTTC. The encoded protein is CASSQPTAGTAVQETQYF.

In its sample, this clone was seen a few times. The J gene is TRBJ2-2, the V gene TRBV2, with D perhaps TRBD1 (6 bases). The CDR3 extends over 15 amino acids. Trimming stripped 3 bases from V and 1 base from J, with 9 bases between. Germline CDR1 is SNHLY and CDR2 is FYNNEI. The CDR3 here is CASSETGLNTGELFF. DNA of the CDR3: TGTGCCAGCAGTGAGACAGGACTGAACACCGGGGAGCTGTTTTTT.

The chain uses TRBV7-2 and TRBJ2-7; 11 positions agree with TRBD2. The CDR3 extends over 17 amino acids. Trimming at V came to 0 bases and at J to 3 bases, leaving 7 bases not matched to a gene. CDR1 is SGHTA and CDR2 is FQGNSA in the germline V gene. CDR3 amino acids: CASSLAPATSGVYEQYV. For the CDR3, the DNA is TGTGCCAGCAGCTTAGCTCCGGCGACTAGCGGGGTCTACGAGCAGTACGTC.

The CDR3, as DNA: TGTGCCAGCAGCGTAGCGAACCTGGGACAGGGAACTTACAATGAGCAGTTCTTC. This codes for CASSVANLGQGTYNEQFF. The chain has TRBV9 and TRBJ2-1; TRBD1 aligns across 9 bases. The germline CDR1 and CDR2 sequences are SGDLS and YYNGEE. The CDR3 is made up of 18 amino acids. The trim removed 0 bases at V and 4 bases at J, leaving 11 bases unmatched. The full variable domain, its missing parts supplied by reference TRBV9 and TRBJ2-1, is DSGVTQTPKHLITATGQRVTLRCSPRSGDLSVYWYQQSLDQGLQFLIQYYNGEERAKGNILERFSAQQFPDLHSELNLSSLELGDSALYFCASSVANLGQGTYNEQFFGPGTRLTVL.

This clone was counted once. V usage is TRBV4-2 and J usage is TRBJ1-1; D is possibly TRBD1 (5 bases). Germline lookup yields CDR1 LGHNA and CDR2 YNFKEQ. The CDR3 sequence is 17 residues long. Trimming took 1 base from V and 3 from J, leaving 18 bases between them. DNA for the CDR3: TGTGCCAGCAGCCAAGCAAATGGGGGGGTAGGAGACACTGAAGCTTTCTTT. Translation gives CASSQANGGVGDTEAFF.

This clone has a handful of counts. In DNA form, the CDR3 reads TGTGCCAGCAGTGGCCAGGGGGCGAACACCGGGGAGCTGTTTTTT. As protein: CASSGQGANTGELFF. V usage is TRBV2 and J usage is TRBJ2-2; 7 positions agree with TRBD1. The germline CDR1 and CDR2 sequences are SNHLY and FYNNEI. Germline trimming cut 4 bases from V and 0 bases from J; bases unmatched to any gene: 2. The CDR3 is made up of 15 amino acids. Full variable domain (remainder filled in from reference TRBV2 and TRBJ2-2): EPEVTQTPSHQVTQMGQEVILRCVPISNHLYFYWYRQILGQKVEFLVSFYNNEISEKSEIFDDQFSVERPDGSNFTLKIRSTKLEDSAMYFCASSGQGANTGELFFGEGSRLTVL.

This chain joins TRBV30 and TRBJ2-2; 8 bases agree with TRBD2. The CDR3 runs to 13 residues. Germline V lookup: CDR1 GTSNPN, CDR2 SVGIG (reference sequence). V was clipped by 8 bases and J by 6 bases; unmatched bases: 8. The CDR3 sequence: CALERGFAGELFF. The CDR3 nucleotides are TGTGCCCTGGAGCGGGGGTTCGCCGGGGAGCTGTTTTTT.

The chain couples TRBV3-1 (or the pseudogene TRBV3-2) to TRBJ2-2, with TRBD2 matching 7 bases. J was trimmed by 3 bases and V by 2 bases; bases with no gene match: 6. The CDR3 covers 16 residues. Germline V lookup: CDR1 LGHDT, CDR2 YNNKEL (reference sequence). Written as DNA, the CDR3 is TGTGCCAGCAGCCAATGGGGGGGAGGATACACCGGGGAGCTGTTTTTT. It translates to CASSQWGGGYTGELFF.

The chain employs TRBV30 and TRBJ1-4; D is unresolved. This CDR3 region has 12 residues. The germline V and J ends were trimmed by 4 bases and 5 bases, with 8 bases remaining between them. The germline V gene encodes CDR1 GTSNPN and CDR2 SVGIG (reference sequence). This CDR3 is CAWNRVNEKLFF. The CDR3 nucleotides read TGTGCCTGGAACAGAGTAAATGAAAAACTGTTTTTT.

The V gene is TRBV24-1, the J gene TRBJ2-1, with D maybe TRBD2 (6 bases). Germline values: CDR1 KGHDR, CDR2 SFDVKD. Trimming pared 4 bases from V and 4 bases from J, leaving 25 bases between. CDR3 length: 19 amino acids. CDR3 coding DNA: TGTGCCACCAGTGAAAACCCAGGACTACGAGCTAAATTGTACAATGAGCAGTTCTTC. Protein: CATSENPGLRAKLYNEQFF.

The chain employs TRBV15 and TRBJ2-7; TRBD2 agrees at 8 bases. From germline, CDR1 is LNHNV and CDR2 YYDKDF (reference sequence). This CDR3 region has 17 residues. J gave up 6 bases and V 7 bases, and 20 bases lay outside the gene matches. The CDR3 coding sequence is TGTGCCACCACCTCTAGCCCGGGACTAGGGCCTGATGGCGAGCAGTACGTC. It yields the protein CATTSSPGLGPDGEQYV.

The CDR3 DNA reads TGTGCCAGCAGCCCGAACACCGGGGAGCTGTTTTTT. Amino acid sequence: CASSPNTGELFF. The gene calls are TRBV7-3 and TRBJ2-2, with D unresolved. Germline loops: CDR1 SGHTA, CDR2 FQGTGA. The CDR3 is made up of 12 amino acids. Trimming stripped 5 bases from V and 0 bases from J, with 1 base between.

The rearrangement uses TRBV7-2 and TRBJ1-2; 9 bases align to TRBD1. The length of the CDR3 is 13 residues. The germline V gene encodes CDR1 SGHTA and CDR2 FQGNSA. The V and J ends lost 5 bases and 6 bases, in that order; junction bases with no gene match: 4. CDR3 sequence (DNA): TGTGCCAGCAGCGTACGGACAGGGGATGGCTACACCTTC. Translation gives CASSVRTGDGYTF. The variable domain in full, with the rest retrieved from reference TRBV7-2 and TRBJ1-2, is GAGVSQSPSNKVTEKGKDVELRCDPISGHTALYWYRQSLGQGLEFLIYFQGNSAPDKSGLPSDRFSAERTGGSVSTLTIQRTQQEDSAVYLCASSVRTGDGYTFGSGTRLTVV.

The rearrangement joins TRBV7-3 to TRBJ2-5; D is possibly TRBD1 (5 bases). CDR3 length: 13 amino acids. Germline CDR1 is SGHTA and CDR2 is FQGTGA. V lost 3 bases and J lost 5, with 10 bases in between. The CDR3 protein is CASSFDAGETQYF. DNA of the CDR3: TGTGCCAGCAGCTTCGATGCAGGGGAGACCCAGTACTTC.

The V gene is TRBV2, the J gene TRBJ2-7; D is uncertain. V was clipped by 0 bases and J by 2 bases, with 14 bases between them. The CDR3 is 16 residues long. Germline V gives CDR1 SNHLY, CDR2 FYNNEI. CDR3 amino acids: CASSEASQPSTYEQYV. DNA for the CDR3: TGTGCCAGCAGTGAAGCCTCGCAGCCAAGCACCTACGAGCAGTACGTC.

The J gene is TRBJ2-3, the V gene TRBV19, with 7 bases matching TRBD2. The CDR3 length is 14 residues. Germline V gene data show CDR1 as LNHDA and CDR2 as SQIVND (reference sequence). Unmatched junction bases numbered 10, after V lost 7 bases and J lost 6 bases. The CDR3 nucleotides are TGTGCCAGTATTCCAGCGGGGAGTAGGGATACGCAGTATTTT. Its translation: CASIPAGSRDTQYF.

J is TRBJ2-7 and V is TRBV2; D is possibly TRBD1 (5 bases). The CDR3 length is 14 residues. Germline CDR1 and CDR2: SNHLY and FYNNEI. Deletions cut 3 bases from V and 2 bases from J, with 11 bases between. CDR3 protein: CASSDGRAAYEQYV. The CDR3 DNA is TGTGCCAGCAGTGACGGCAGGGCAGCCTACGAGCAGTACGTC.

The rearrangement joins TRBV28 to TRBJ1-2; the D is unclear. V dropped 5 bases and J dropped 0 bases, with 19 bases sitting between them. The CDR3 covers 17 residues. Germline values: CDR1 MDHEN, CDR2 SYDVKM. CDR3 DNA: TGTGCCAGCAGTCCCCCGGGCCCGGGCGGGTCTAACTATGGCTACACCTTC. Amino acids: CASSPPGPGGSNYGYTF.

The rearrangement joins TRBV7-2 to TRBJ1-2; the D gene is possibly TRBD1 (6 bases). Trimming took 6 bases from V and 4 from J, leaving 21 bases between them. The CDR3 length is 16 residues. Germline V gives CDR1 SGHTA, CDR2 FQGNSA. DNA of the CDR3: TGTGCCAGCAGTAGGACAGCCCAACTCAATTCCTATGGCTACACCTTC. Protein product: CASSRTAQLNSYGYTF.

This sequence joins TRBV10-2 and TRBJ2-2; D gene ambiguous. Germline lookup yields CDR1 WSHSY and CDR2 SAAADI. V was clipped by 5 bases and J by 3 bases, with 10 bases between them. The CDR3 loop spans 14 amino acids. CDR3 DNA sequence: TGCGCCAGCAGTCCAGACACGTACACCGGGGAGCTGTTTTTT. Residues: CASSPDTYTGELFF.

This chain connects TRBV11-3 to TRBJ2-5; TRBD2 is a possible D gene (6 bases). The CDR3 sequence is 14 residues long. With 5 bases removed from V and 2 bases from J, the gap between germline ends came to 12 bases. Per the germline V gene, CDR1 is SGHNT and CDR2 is YENEEA. The CDR3 region has the DNA TGTGCCAGCAGCGCCCGGGAGCAACAAGAGACCCAGTACTTC. Translation gives CASSAREQQETQYF.